The 12 T cell receptor beta chains below all came from one sample that was sequenced in a study of T cells in Graves' hyperthyroidism and ophthalmopathy (dated by TCRdb to the late 2010s). Library preparation used multiplex PCR. Reads for this sample came from an Illumina HiSeq 2000. TCR beta CDR3 regions were amplified from RNA transcripts. The TCR CDR3 was subjected to a first round of RT-PCR using the HTBI primer set and the Qiagen OneStep RT-PCR kit. TCRdb reprocessed the public reads (quality trimming at Q25 with fastp, clone calling with MiXCR) and kept in-frame beta chains. Rows are unified per CDR3 protein, each entry keeping the most common DNA and genes. This sample lists a few hundred thousand distinct CDR3 sequences; roughly 14% were detected once. The ten largest clones capture around 6.6% of the sample. The sequenced material came from blood. The receptor source for this set is a woman in her 30s with Graves' hyperthyroidism.

The chain recombines TRBV29-1 with TRBJ2-2, with TRBD2 matching 9 bases. The V gene end was trimmed by 2 bases and the J gene end by 3 bases; junction bases not matched to a gene: 7. CDR1 is SQVTM and CDR2 is ANQGSEA in the germline V gene. CDR3 size: 16 residues. The CDR3 DNA sequence: TGCAGCGTTGAACGGCCGACTAGCGGAGACACCGGGGAGCTGTTTTTT. Its protein product is CSVERPTSGDTGELFF.

This clonotype showed up just a few times. J is TRBJ2-3 and V is TRBV19; D gene unclear. This CDR3 region has 13 residues. The germline CDR1 and CDR2 sequences are LNHDA and SQIVND (reference sequence). The V end lost 10 bases, the J end lost 3 bases, and 14 bases lay between the germline ends. CDR3 sequence (DNA): TGTGCCATCTCCGCGACCTTGACAGATACGCAGTATTTT. Amino acids: CAISATLTDTQYF.

The chain recombines TRBV6-1 with TRBJ2-3; TRBD2 might be the D (6 bases). This CDR3 is 14 amino acids long. Between the trimmed V and J ends, which lost 10 bases and 2 bases, there was a span of 16 bases. The germline CDR1 and CDR2 sequences are MNHNS and SASEGT. DNA of the CDR3: TGTGCCACCCGGGAGCCCACGTACACAGATACGCAGTATTTT. It specifies CATREPTYTDTQYF.

This clonotype was found many times. CDR3 amino acids: CASSPGQTQLDEQYF. Written as DNA, the CDR3 is TGTGCCAGCAGCCCCGGACAGACCCAGTTGGACGAGCAGTACTTC. The rearrangement links TRBV7-9 to TRBJ2-7; tentative D call: TRBD1 (6 bases). Germline V gene data show CDR1 as SEHNR and CDR2 as FQNEAQ (reference sequence). The CDR3 consists of 15 residues. The germline V and J ends were trimmed by 5 bases and 5 bases, with 19 bases remaining between them.

This clonotype was recorded at least ten times. The V gene is TRBV11-1, the J gene TRBJ2-1; 12 nucleotides line up with TRBD2. The germline gives CDR1 SGHAT, CDR2 FQDESV (reference sequence). The J segment lost 6 bases and the V segment lost 1 base, leaving 7 bases of the junction unmatched. This CDR3 is built from 17 residues. CDR3 nucleotides: TGTGCCAGCAGCTTAGTACATCTAGCGGGAGGGCCCAATGAGCAGTTCTTC. As protein: CASSLVHLAGGPNEQFF.

This clonotype has ten or more counts. The chain is built from TRBV20-1 and TRBJ2-3; tentatively, D is TRBD1 or TRBD2 (5 bases each). This CDR3 has 14 residues. Deletions cut 6 bases from V and 0 bases from J, with 13 bases between. CDR1 and CDR2 from the germline V gene are DFQATT and SNEGSKA (reference sequence). This CDR3 reads CSAPREGSTDTQYF. CDR3 in DNA: TGCAGTGCACCCCGTGAGGGGAGCACAGATACGCAGTATTTT.

In this sample, this clonotype turned up many times. The V call is TRBV11-2, the J call TRBJ1-2; no clear D gene. Germline loops: CDR1 SGHAT, CDR2 FQNNGV. V was trimmed by 4 bases and J by 4 bases, leaving 22 bases between them. The CDR3 totals 17 residues. CDR3 coding DNA: TGTGCCAGCAGCTCCTACCGGAAGCAAATAGGTTTCTATGGCTACACCTTC. Translating it yields CASSSYRKQIGFYGYTF.

This clonotype turned up a few times. This chain joins TRBV2 and TRBJ2-7; D gene uncertain. Germline V CDR1 and CDR2: SNHLY, FYNNEI. V lost 7 bases, J lost 0 bases, and 7 bases lay in between. The CDR3 spans 12 residues. The CDR3 nucleotides are TGTGCCAGCACAGGAAACTCCTACGAGCAGTACTTC. Encoded protein: CASTGNSYEQYF.

This clonotype was seen once. Germline and junction disagree at one end, which may indicate a read error. The chain couples TRBV12-3 or TRBV12-4 to TRBJ1-3; D perhaps matches TRBD1 (6 bases). The CDR3 spans 16 residues. CDR3 sequence: CASSLTGLGSGSTIYF. The DNA of the CDR3 is TGTGCCAGCAGTTTGACAGGTTTGGGCTCTGGAAGCACCATATATTTT.

In its sample, this clonotype was seen many times. The chain couples TRBV29-1 to TRBJ2-1; 9 bases match TRBD2. Germline CDR1 SQVTM, CDR2 ANQGSEA. With 2 bases clipped from V and 7 bases from J, the junction kept 3 bases outside the gene matches. The CDR3 runs 13 residues. The CDR3 here is CSVEPGLANEQFF. The CDR3 DNA is TGCAGCGTTGAACCGGGACTAGCAAATGAGCAGTTCTTC.

The genes are TRBV9 and TRBJ2-3; 7 nucleotides match TRBD2. V was pared by 2 bases and J by 0 bases, with 3 bases of the junction left unmatched. The CDR3 runs 15 residues. Germline V CDR1 and CDR2: SGDLS, YYNGEE. The CDR3 loop is CASSVRAGSTDTQYF. CDR3 sequence (DNA): TGTGCCAGCAGCGTCAGAGCGGGAAGCACAGATACGCAGTATTTT. The variable domain in full, completed from reference TRBV9 and TRBJ2-3, reads DSGVTQTPKHLITATGQRVTLRCSPRSGDLSVYWYQQSLDQGLQFLIQYYNGEERAKGNILERFSAQQFPDLHSELNLSSLELGDSALYFCASSVRAGSTDTQYFGPGTRLTVL.

CDR3 region: CASSHRGNENEQFF. The DNA for the CDR3 is TGTGCCAGCAGCCACCGCGGGAATGAAAATGAGCAGTTCTTC. The V call is TRBV7-9, the J call TRBJ2-1; tentatively, D is TRBD2 (6 bases). Germline lookup yields CDR1 SEHNR and CDR2 FQNEAQ (reference sequence). Trimming left V 5 bases short and J 7 bases short, with 15 bases between. CDR3 length: 14 amino acids.